This is a list of T cell receptor beta chains from one sample in a study of blood T cell repertoires in COVID-19. Sequencing used immunoSEQ multiplex PCR; TCRdb keeps in-frame clones, though not all of them. The repertoire holds 14,000 to 15,000 clones, with more than 80% as singletons. Sequenced sample: peripheral blood. These receptors came from a human donor in a cohort sampled during active COVID-19. Each CDR3 is given with its conserved first and last residue. D genes are given only for firm matches. Not every row has a clone size; where given, it reads once, few, many or a size class.

>.|TRBV6-5|TRBJ1-6|.
CASSPPGNQLPLHF
TGTGCCAGCAGTCCACCCGGGAACCAACTACCCCTCCACTTT
>.|TRBV12-3/TRBV12-4|TRBJ1-2|.
CASSFLRDYGYTF
TGTGCCAGCAGTTTTCTCCGGGACTATGGCTACACCTTC
>.|TRBV7-9|TRBJ2-3|TRBD1
CASSLEDRGTQYF
TGTGCCAGCAGCTTAGAGGACAGGGGAACGCAGTATTTT
>once|TRBV12-3/TRBV12-4|TRBJ1-2|.
CASSSGSVYGYTF
TGTGCCAGCAGTTCAGGTAGCGTCTATGGCTACACCTTC
>.|TRBV9|TRBJ2-3|TRBD1
CASSVAGTGVDTQYF
TGTGCCAGCAGCGTAGCGGGGACAGGGGTAGATACGCAGTATTTT
>.|TRBV6-6|TRBJ1-2|.
CATTGSQGLYTF
TGTGCCACAACCGGGTCCCAGGGCCTCTACACCTTC
>.|TRBV10-1|TRBJ2-2|.
CATSPQVDGGELFF
TGCGCCACCAGCCCACAGGTTGACGGCGGGGAGCTGTTTTTT
>.|TRBV2|TRBJ2-5|.
CASSVGREETQYF
TGTGCCAGCAGTGTGGGGCGAGAAGAGACCCAGTACTTC
>.|TRBV5-4|TRBJ1-2|TRBD1
CASSGTVYGYTF
TGTGCCAGCAGCGGGACAGTCTATGGCTACACCTTC
>.|TRBV12-3/TRBV12-4|TRBJ1-2|.
CASSPTAYGYTF
TGTGCCAGCAGCCCGACAGCCTATGGCTACACCTTC
>.|TRBV18|TRBJ2-1|TRBD2
CASSHGTSGTYNEQFF
TGTGCCAGCTCCCACGGGACTAGCGGGACTTACAATGAGCAGTTCTTC
>.|TRBV6-2/TRBV6-3|TRBJ2-3|.
CASSSSWGSRTDTQYF
TGTGCCAGCAGTTCTTCTTGGGGCTCCCGCACAGATACGCAGTATTTT
>.|TRBV30|TRBJ2-7|TRBD2
CAWSVGGIGEQYF
TGTGCCTGGAGTGTGGGAGGGATTGGCGAGCAGTACTTC
>.|TRBV10-2|TRBJ2-1|TRBD1
CASRAPGQGRNEQFF
TGCGCCAGCAGAGCCCCGGGACAGGGTCGCAATGAGCAGTTCTTC
>medium-sized|TRBV27|TRBJ2-5|TRBD2
CASTERGPQETQYF
TGTGCCAGCACCGAGCGGGGTCCCCAAGAGACCCAGTACTTC
>once|TRBV11-3|TRBJ2-7|TRBD2
CASSDLLAGGYEQYF
TGTGCCAGCAGCGACCTACTAGCGGGGGGCTACGAGCAGTACTTC
>.|TRBV7-9|TRBJ1-3|.
CASAPGSGNTIYF
TGTGCCAGCGCCCCAGGCTCTGGAAACACCATATATTTT
>.|TRBV6-4|TRBJ2-1|TRBD2
CASSDSSGGADEQFF
TGTGCCAGCAGTGACTCTAGCGGGGGGGCGGATGAGCAGTTCTTC
>.|TRBV7-9|TRBJ1-4|TRBD1
CASSLTGQREEKLFF
TGTGCCAGCAGCTTAACGGGACAGAGGGAAGAAAAACTGTTTTTT
>.|TRBV3-1/TRBV3-2|TRBJ1-1|.
CASSPGSEAFF
TGTGCCAGCAGCCCAGGGTCTGAAGCTTTCTTT
>few|TRBV4-2|TRBJ1-4|TRBD1
CASSQPRQGANEKLFF
TGTGCCAGCAGCCAACCCCGCCAGGGGGCTAATGAAAAACTGTTTTTT
>.|TRBV3-1/TRBV3-2|TRBJ2-5|.
CASSQELGPKVETQYF
TGTGCCAGCAGCCAAGAACTTGGGCCTAAAGTAGAGACCCAGTACTTC